This TCR beta chain was obtained from a study of T cell responses to AZD1222 COVID-19 vaccine. Concerning this clone itself: Its antigen is as yet unknown.

Trimming removed 0 bases at V and 1 base at J, with 11 bases between. This CDR3 comprises 16 residues. CDR1 MNHEY and CDR2 SVGAGI come from the germline V gene. General observations from the study: It was only six AZD1222 recipients who were seropositive at baseline. Across spike, vaccine-associated CD4 TCRs were found, dominant at 160-218 and 743-854.

TCRdb's table, derived via immunoSEQ multiplex PCR, lists solely in-frame clones and lacks some. The table has 130,000 to 150,000 clones, roughly 90% seen once; the top ten hold 4.5% to 5.5%. The clonotype originates from an adult who received the MenACWY meningococcal vaccine as a control. This sample comprised peripheral blood, obtained 28 days after the second dose of the MenACWY control vaccine. The genes are TRBV6-5 and TRBJ2-3, with unresolved D. DNA for the CDR3: TGTGCCAGCAGTTACTCGAGACGGGCGGGCACAGATACGCAGTATTTT. Its protein is CASSYSRRAGTDTQYF.